The T cell receptor beta chain under discussion was sequenced for a study of T cells in Graves' hyperthyroidism and ophthalmopathy. The CDR3 spans 14 residues. Germline CDR1 and CDR2: MDHEN and SYDVKM. V was clipped by 3 bases and J by 5 bases; unmatched bases: 3. Diagnosing involved the use of clinical symptoms, serum thyroxine and TRAb, thyroid ultrasound and orbital computed tomography. It was RNA transcripts that yielded the amplified TCR beta CDR3 regions. The HTBI primer set served for first-round RT-PCR of the TCR CDR3. Each CDR3 protein gets one entry after TCRdb re-called the multiplex PCR reads with MiXCR. The table records about 400,000 distinct CDR3 sequences, about 13% of them present only once. The table lists this clonotype with many counts.

The sample consisted of blood. The chain employs TRBV28 and TRBJ1-4, with TRBD1 identical over 7 bases. The receptor was derived from a woman aged 18-29 years with Graves' hyperthyroidism. The DNA for the CDR3 is TGTGCCAGCAGTTTGGGACAGATGAATGAAAAACTGTTTTTT. Its translation is CASSLGQMNEKLFF.